Listed below are T cell receptor beta chains from one sample, sequenced in a study of blood T cell repertoires in COVID-19. Sequencing was performed with immunoSEQ multiplex PCR; in TCRdb, only in-frame clones are kept and a portion is missing. The sample lists roughly 13,000 clones, 80% to 90% occurring once. The specimen was peripheral blood. Receptor source: a human donor in a cohort sampled during active COVID-19. Each CDR3 is given with its conserved first and last residue. The D gene is left open where the match is weak. For some rows the clone size is stated as once, few or many, or as a class when expanded; others skip it.

v_gene	abundance	j_gene	d_gene	CDR3nt	CDR3aa
TRBV6-5	NA	TRBJ1-1	TRBD1	TGTGCCAGCAGGTGGGACAGGGAATTCACTGAAGCTTTCTTT	CASRWDREFTEAFF
TRBV14	NA	TRBJ2-2	NA	TGTGCCAGCAGCCCGACTGGGTACACCGGGGAGCTGTTTTTT	CASSPTGYTGELFF
TRBV2	NA	TRBJ2-7	NA	TGTGCCAGCAGGGGGCCGGGACTGGGGGACTCCTACGAGCAGTACTTC	CASRGPGLGDSYEQYF
TRBV19	few	TRBJ1-5	NA	TGTGCCAGTAGTATTTCCGCGGGGGGCAATCAGCCCCAGCATTTT	CASSISAGGNQPQHF
TRBV3-1/TRBV3-2	NA	TRBJ1-1	NA	TGTGCCAGCAGCCAAGATGCGGGGGCGGGGAACACTGAAGCTTTCTTT	CASSQDAGAGNTEAFF
TRBV5-4	NA	TRBJ2-6	NA	TGTGCCAGCAGCCCCCGATTAGTAGCTTCTGGGGCCAACGTCCTGACTTTC	CASSPRLVASGANVLTF
TRBV19	NA	TRBJ1-2	NA	TGTGCCATCCGCCCTCAACAGGGATCGGGAGGCTACACCTTC	CAIRPQQGSGGYTF
TRBV5-5	few	TRBJ1-5	NA	TGTGCCAGCAGCTTGGTCCCCAGGGAAGGTCAGCCCCAGCATTTT	CASSLVPREGQPQHF
TRBV27	NA	TRBJ1-2	NA	TGTGCCAGCAGTGCCCGGACAGACTATGGCTACACCTTC	CASSARTDYGYTF
TRBV5-1	NA	TRBJ2-7	NA	TGCGCCAGCAGCTTCATTCGGGACTCCCAAGAGGGCTCGGGCGAGCAGTACTTC	CASSFIRDSQEGSGEQYF
TRBV7-8	NA	TRBJ2-3	NA	TGTGCCAGCAGCTTAGCGGCAGATTCTAGCACAGATACGCAGTATTTT	CASSLAADSSTDTQYF
TRBV6-5	NA	TRBJ1-5	TRBD1	TGTGCCAGCAGTTACGATGGGACAGTTGGGCAGCCCCAGCATTTT	CASSYDGTVGQPQHF
TRBV6-2/TRBV6-3	once	TRBJ2-6	TRBD1	TGTGCCAGCAGTTCCAGGGGACAGGGAACTGCCGGGGCCAACGTCCTGACTTTC	CASSSRGQGTAGANVLTF
TRBV30	NA	TRBJ1-5	NA	TGTGCCTGGAGGCCTTGGGAAGGGGGAAATCAGCCCCAGCATTTT	CAWRPWEGGNQPQHF
TRBV28	NA	TRBJ2-1	TRBD2	TGTGCCAGCAGTTTTAGTAGCGGGAGTCTCGATGAGCAGTTCTTC	CASSFSSGSLDEQFF
TRBV5-1	NA	TRBJ1-2	TRBD1	TGCGCCAGCAGTGGACAGGTCGGAAGAGCGGGCGGCTACACCTTC	CASSGQVGRAGGYTF
TRBV2	NA	TRBJ2-7	TRBD2	TGTGCCAGCAGTGGAGCAGGAGCGGGAGAGGGAGAGCAGTACTTC	CASSGAGAGEGEQYF
TRBV14	NA	TRBJ1-5	NA	TGTGCCAGCAGCAGGGACATCAATCAGCCCCAGCATTTT	CASSRDINQPQHF
TRBV6-1	NA	TRBJ2-3	NA	TGTGCCAGCAGTGAAGCGCCAAACTTCGATACGCAGTATTTT	CASSEAPNFDTQYF
TRBV7-9	NA	TRBJ1-2	TRBD1	TGTGCCAGCAGCTTAGTGGTAGGGGGCGCAGAAGGCTACACCTTC	CASSLVVGGAEGYTF
TRBV6-2/TRBV6-3	NA	TRBJ1-1	NA	TGTGCCAGCAGTTACTCATATGGGCAGCAGGGTACCACTGAAGCTTTCTTT	CASSYSYGQQGTTEAFF
TRBV6-5	NA	TRBJ2-5	NA	TGTGCCAGCAGAAACAGGGGAGGAGAGACCCAGTACTTC	CASRNRGGETQYF